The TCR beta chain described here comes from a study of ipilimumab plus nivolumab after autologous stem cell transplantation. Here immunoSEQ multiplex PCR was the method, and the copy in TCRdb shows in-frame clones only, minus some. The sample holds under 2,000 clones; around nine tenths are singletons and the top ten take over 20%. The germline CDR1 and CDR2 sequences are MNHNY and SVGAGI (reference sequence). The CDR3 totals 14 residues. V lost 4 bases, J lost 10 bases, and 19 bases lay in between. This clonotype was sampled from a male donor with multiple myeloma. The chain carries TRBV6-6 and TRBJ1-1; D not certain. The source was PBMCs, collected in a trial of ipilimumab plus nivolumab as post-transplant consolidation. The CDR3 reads CASSSFGSRGAAFF. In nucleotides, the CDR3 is TGTGCCAGCAGTTCCTTTGGATCCCGAGGAGCAGCTTTCTTT.